What follows are 22 T cell receptor beta chains derived from one specimen sequenced in a study of blood T cell repertoires in COVID-19. Sequenced by immunoSEQ multiplex PCR; TCRdb stores in-frame clones only, minus some. This sample carries 9,000 to 15,000 clones, 60% to 85% of them seen once, and the ten largest clones take around 5.5%. The sequencing input was peripheral blood. The receptor source for this set is a man aged 60 to 75 with COVID-19, enrolled during active disease.

The J gene is TRBJ1-2, the V gene TRBV4-3; D call uncertain. In germline, CDR1 is LGHNA, CDR2 YSLEER. CDR3 length: 15 residues. V lost 0 bases, J lost 5 bases, and 13 bases lay in between. The CDR3 region is CASSQEGSGTYGYTF. CDR3 sequence (DNA): TGCGCCAGCAGCCAAGAGGGTTCAGGAACGTATGGCTACACCTTC.

V usage is TRBV5-1 and J usage is TRBJ1-1, with 7 bases aligning to TRBD1. The germline V gene has CDR1 SGHRS and CDR2 YFSETQ. The CDR3 runs 15 residues. V was clipped by 7 bases and J by 2 bases; unmatched bases: 11. The CDR3 spells CASAPTGTANTEAFF. CDR3 sequence (DNA): TGCGCCAGCGCCCCGACCGGGACAGCTAACACTGAAGCTTTCTTT.

For the CDR3, the DNA is TGTGCCAGCAGCCAAGATCGCGCAGCGGGAGAACAATACGAGCAGTACGTC. The encoded protein is CASSQDRAAGEQYEQYV. This rearrangement joins TRBV3-1 (or the pseudogene TRBV3-2) to TRBJ2-7, with 8 bases aligning to TRBD2. The CDR3 loop spans 17 amino acids. J was trimmed by 4 bases and V by 0 bases; bases with no gene match: 11. Germline CDR1 is LGHDT and CDR2 is YNNKEL (reference sequence).

The chain couples TRBV7-9 to TRBJ2-7; 7 nucleotides match TRBD2. The CDR3 contains 13 residues. J was trimmed by 4 bases and V by 5 bases; bases with no gene match: 5. Germline lookup yields CDR1 SEHNR and CDR2 FQNEAQ (reference sequence). The DNA of the CDR3 is TGTGCCAGCAGCCCTGGGGGAGGGTACGAGCAGTACGTC. Protein: CASSPGGGYEQYV.

V and J are TRBV10-1 and TRBJ1-6; D uncertain. Germline V lookup: CDR1 WNHNN, CDR2 SYGVQD (reference sequence). The length of the CDR3 is 12 residues. The ends were cut back, 8 bases at V and 9 bases at J, with 11 bases in the middle. This CDR3 reads CASLCFGSPLHF. CDR3 nucleotides: TGCGCCAGCCTGTGTTTCGGTTCACCCCTCCACTTT.

The count of this clone is one. The rearrangement links TRBV7-3 to TRBJ2-7; 7 bases align to TRBD2. The CDR3 runs 17 residues. V was clipped by 4 bases and J by 6 bases; unmatched bases: 18. Germline V lookup: CDR1 SGHTA, CDR2 FQGTGA. The CDR3 reads CASSSYPGGRVLGEQYV. DNA for the CDR3: TGTGCCAGCAGCTCTTACCCGGGAGGAAGGGTATTGGGCGAGCAGTACGTC.

This clone was detected a few times. CDR3 in DNA: TGTGCCAGTAGTAATCGACAGGGGGCTCAGCCCCAGCATTTT. Amino acids: CASSNRQGAQPQHF. The chain has TRBV19 and TRBJ1-5; 10 bases map to TRBD1. This CDR3 comprises 14 residues. Trimming removed 4 bases from V and 6 bases from J; junction bases left unmatched: 3. Germline V CDR1 and CDR2: LNHDA, SQIVND (reference sequence).

V usage is TRBV2 and J usage is TRBJ1-1; D possibly corresponds to TRBD1 (5 bases). In germline, CDR1 is SNHLY, CDR2 FYNNEI. The CDR3 runs 14 residues. V was cut by 5 bases and J by 1 base, with 11 bases left in between. DNA of the CDR3: TGTGCCAGCAGTAATGGGGGGGGGAACACTGAAGCTTTCTTT. Translated: CASSNGGGNTEAFF.

The rearrangement joins TRBV7-2 to TRBJ2-2; D perhaps matches TRBD2 (6 bases). Per the germline V gene, CDR1 is SGHTA and CDR2 is FQGNSA. The length of the CDR3 is 17 residues. Trimming stripped 2 bases from V and 3 bases from J, with 16 bases between. DNA of the CDR3: TGTGCCAGCAGCTTAATGCCGGGAGCGGAATACACCGGGGAGCTGTTTTTT. As protein: CASSLMPGAEYTGELFF.

The chain combines TRBV5-1 with TRBJ2-5; tentative D call: TRBD1 (5 bases). The germline CDR1 and CDR2 sequences are SGHRS and YFSETQ. The CDR3 loop spans 16 amino acids. V was cut by 3 bases and J by 2 bases, with 17 bases left in between. The CDR3 DNA is TGCGCCAGCAGCTCCATTACGGGCAGGGAACAAGAGACCCAGTACTTC. Its protein is CASSSITGREQETQYF.

The chain carries TRBV7-2 and TRBJ2-1; 9 positions match TRBD2. V lost 4 bases, J lost 5 bases, and 6 bases stayed unmatched. The CDR3 runs 15 residues. Germline CDR1 and CDR2: SGHTA and FQGNSA. The CDR3: CASSSASGANNEQFF. Here the CDR3 DNA reads TGTGCCAGCAGCTCGGCTAGCGGGGCCAACAATGAGCAGTTCTTC.

Here the CDR3 DNA reads TGTGCCAGTCGCCCTACGTCGAATGGCTACACCTTC. Amino acids: CASRPTSNGYTF. The chain joins TRBV19 to TRBJ1-2, with D uncertain. From germline, CDR1 is LNHDA and CDR2 SQIVND (reference sequence). The length of the CDR3 is 12 residues. Trimming shortened V by 8 bases and J by 6 bases, and 13 bases separated the two germline ends.

The V call is TRBV27, the J call TRBJ1-5, with unresolved D. Germline CDR1 reads MNHEY; CDR2 reads SMNVEV (reference sequence). The CDR3 is made up of 14 amino acids. Trimming cost V 5 bases and J 5 bases, with 13 bases left between them. CDR3 bases: TGTGCCAGCAGTCCTTGGGAGGGCGATCAGCCCCAGCATTTT. Translation gives CASSPWEGDQPQHF.

The genes are TRBV5-1 and TRBJ2-1; D may be TRBD1 (5 bases). The V gene lost 4 bases and the J gene lost 8 bases, with 13 bases spanning the gap. The CDR3 has 13 amino acids. Germline CDR1 and CDR2: SGHRS and YFSETQ. CDR3: CASSPRGLDEQFF. The CDR3 coding sequence is TGCGCCAGCAGCCCAAGGGGCTTGGATGAGCAGTTCTTC.

The V gene is TRBV12-3 or TRBV12-4, the J gene TRBJ2-5, with 7 bases identical to TRBD2. J was trimmed by 5 bases and V by 8 bases; bases with no gene match: 5. The length of the CDR3 is 12 residues. The CDR3 reads CASGRGLETQYF. The CDR3 DNA sequence: TGTGCCAGCGGGAGGGGCTTGGAGACCCAGTACTTC.

This chain joins TRBV5-4 and TRBJ2-5; D might be TRBD2 (7 bases). CDR1 is SGHNT and CDR2 is YYREEE in the germline V gene (reference sequence). V shed 2 bases and J shed 2 bases, with 13 bases lying between them. The CDR3 has 15 amino acids. CDR3 amino acids: CASSFGEGGQETQYF. Written as DNA, the CDR3 is TGTGCCAGCAGCTTTGGGGAGGGGGGGCAAGAGACCCAGTACTTC.

The chain carries TRBV3-1 (or the pseudogene TRBV3-2) and TRBJ1-1, with a tentative D call TRBD1 (6 bases). Per the germline V gene, CDR1 is LGHDT and CDR2 is YNNKEL (reference sequence). CDR3 size: 13 residues. V dropped 1 base and J dropped 7 bases, with 10 bases sitting between them. CDR3 sequence: CASSQVSGVEAFF. Written as DNA, the CDR3 is TGTGCCAGCAGCCAAGTCTCAGGGGTTGAAGCTTTCTTT.

The V call is TRBV24-1, the J call TRBJ2-1, with D perhaps matching TRBD2 (5 bases). The germline V gene encodes CDR1 KGHDR and CDR2 SFDVKD. The ends were cut back, 0 bases at V and 12 bases at J, with 11 bases in the middle. The CDR3 is 13 residues long. DNA of the CDR3: TGTGCCACCAGTGATTTGCGGGCTAGCCTGCAGTTCTTC. Protein product: CATSDLRASLQFF.

This chain connects TRBV7-9 to TRBJ2-3, with 10 positions matching TRBD1. Germline V CDR1 and CDR2: SEHNR, FQNEAQ (reference sequence). J was trimmed by 1 base and V by 5 bases; bases with no gene match: 9. CDR3 length equals 17 residues. The CDR3 bases are TGTGCCAGCAGCCCCGGGACAGGGGAATGGCGCACAGATACGCAGTATTTT. It yields the protein CASSPGTGEWRTDTQYF.

This clone appeared a few times. The rearrangement joins TRBV28 to TRBJ2-4; 8 positions match TRBD1. CDR1 and CDR2 from the germline V gene are MDHEN and SYDVKM. The length of the CDR3 is 14 residues. V was clipped by 4 bases and J by 5 bases; unmatched bases: 4. DNA of the CDR3: TGTGCCAGCAGTTCGACAGGGGAGGAAAACATTCAGTACTTC. The encoded protein is CASSSTGEENIQYF.

J is TRBJ1-5 and V is TRBV27, with D perhaps TRBD1 (5 bases). V lost 8 bases and J lost 7, with 12 bases in between. From germline, CDR1 is MNHEY and CDR2 SMNVEV (reference sequence). The CDR3 loop spans 12 amino acids. The CDR3 DNA sequence: TGTGCCAGCGGGTGGGGCCTACAGCCCCAGCATTTT. Protein: CASGWGLQPQHF.

This sequence joins TRBV6-5 and TRBJ1-2; 11 nucleotides agree with TRBD1. The CDR3 sequence is 14 residues long. Germline V gene lookup returns CDR1 MNHEY and CDR2 SVGAGI. The V and J ends lost 2 bases and 7 bases, in that order; junction bases with no gene match: 3. CDR3 sequence: CASSYQGTGGGYTF. In nucleotides, the CDR3 is TGTGCCAGCAGTTACCAGGGGACAGGGGGTGGCTACACCTTC.